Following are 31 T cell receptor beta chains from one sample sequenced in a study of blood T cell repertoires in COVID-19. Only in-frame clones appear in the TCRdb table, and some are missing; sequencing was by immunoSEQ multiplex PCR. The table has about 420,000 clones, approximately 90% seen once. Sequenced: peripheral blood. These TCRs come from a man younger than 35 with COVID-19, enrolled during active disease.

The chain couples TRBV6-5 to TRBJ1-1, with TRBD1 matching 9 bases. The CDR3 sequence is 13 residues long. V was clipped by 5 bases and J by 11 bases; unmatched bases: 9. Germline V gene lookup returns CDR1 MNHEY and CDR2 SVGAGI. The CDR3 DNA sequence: TGTGCCAGCAGTAGGACAGGGGCCGCTGCCGCTTTCTTT. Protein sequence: CASSRTGAAAAFF.

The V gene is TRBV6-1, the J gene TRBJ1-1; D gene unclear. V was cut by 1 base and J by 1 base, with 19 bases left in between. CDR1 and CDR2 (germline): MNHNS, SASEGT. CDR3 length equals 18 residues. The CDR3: CASSEEAGGRVRNTEAFF. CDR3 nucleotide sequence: TGTGCCAGCAGTGAAGAGGCGGGAGGTAGGGTGAGGAACACTGAAGCTTTCTTT.

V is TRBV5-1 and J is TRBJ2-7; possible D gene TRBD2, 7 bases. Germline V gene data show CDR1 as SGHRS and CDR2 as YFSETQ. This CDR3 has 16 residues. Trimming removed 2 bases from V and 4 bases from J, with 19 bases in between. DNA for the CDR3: TGCGCCAGCAGCTTTGGGGGCGGGGGACGACAATACGAGCAGTACTTC. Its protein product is CASSFGGGGRQYEQYF.

CDR3 coding DNA: TGTGCCAGCAGTGCCATACTCGGGAGGGGCCAAAACGCCGGGGAGCTGTTTTTT. Protein sequence: CASSAILGRGQNAGELFF. The chain uses TRBV6-1 and TRBJ2-2, with 8 nucleotides matching TRBD2. Germline values: CDR1 MNHNS, CDR2 SASEGT. V trimming: 4 bases; J trimming: 6 bases; junction bases outside the gene matches: 16. The CDR3 loop spans 18 amino acids.

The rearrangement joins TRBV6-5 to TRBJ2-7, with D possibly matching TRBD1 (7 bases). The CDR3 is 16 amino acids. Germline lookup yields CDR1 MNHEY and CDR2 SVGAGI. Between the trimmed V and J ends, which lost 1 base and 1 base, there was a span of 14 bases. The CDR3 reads CASSYYPTGRSYEQYF. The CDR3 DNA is TGTGCCAGCAGTTACTACCCGACAGGGAGGTCCTACGAGCAGTACTTC.

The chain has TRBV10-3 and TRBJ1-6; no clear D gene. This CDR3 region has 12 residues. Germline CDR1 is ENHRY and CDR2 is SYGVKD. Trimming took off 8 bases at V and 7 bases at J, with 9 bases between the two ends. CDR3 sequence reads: CAIGYGNSPLHF. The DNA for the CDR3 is TGTGCCATCGGTTACGGGAATTCACCCCTCCACTTT.

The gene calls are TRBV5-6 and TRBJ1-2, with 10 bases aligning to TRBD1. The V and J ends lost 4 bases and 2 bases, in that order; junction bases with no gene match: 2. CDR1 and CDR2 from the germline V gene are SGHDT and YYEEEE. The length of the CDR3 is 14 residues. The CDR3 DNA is TGTGCCAGCAGCACGGGACAGGGGAACTATGGCTACACCTTC. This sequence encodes CASSTGQGNYGYTF.

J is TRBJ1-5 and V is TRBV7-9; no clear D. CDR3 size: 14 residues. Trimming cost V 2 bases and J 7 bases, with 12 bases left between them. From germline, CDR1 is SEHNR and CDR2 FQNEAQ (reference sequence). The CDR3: CASSLSRGGQPQHF. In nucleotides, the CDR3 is TGTGCCAGCAGCTTATCCCGGGGTGGACAGCCCCAGCATTTT. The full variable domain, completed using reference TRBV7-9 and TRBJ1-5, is DTGVSQNPRHKITKRGQNVTFRCDPISEHNRLYWYRQTLGQGPEFLTYFQNEAQLEKSRLLSDRFSAERPKGSFSTLEIQRTEQGDSAMYLCASSLSRGGQPQHFGDGTRLSIL.

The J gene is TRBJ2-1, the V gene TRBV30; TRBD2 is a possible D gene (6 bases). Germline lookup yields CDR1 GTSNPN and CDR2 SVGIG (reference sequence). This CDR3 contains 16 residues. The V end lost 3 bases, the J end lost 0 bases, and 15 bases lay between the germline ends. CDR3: CAWRHSGVSSYNEQFF. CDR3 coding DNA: TGTGCCTGGAGGCATAGCGGAGTTAGCTCCTACAATGAGCAGTTCTTC.

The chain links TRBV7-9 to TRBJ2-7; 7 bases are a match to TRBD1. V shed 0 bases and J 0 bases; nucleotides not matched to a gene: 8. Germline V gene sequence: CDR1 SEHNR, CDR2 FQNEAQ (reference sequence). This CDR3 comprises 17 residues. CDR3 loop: CASSLAPGTEISYEQYF. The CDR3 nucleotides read TGTGCCAGCAGCTTAGCGCCCGGGACAGAGATCTCCTACGAGCAGTACTTC.

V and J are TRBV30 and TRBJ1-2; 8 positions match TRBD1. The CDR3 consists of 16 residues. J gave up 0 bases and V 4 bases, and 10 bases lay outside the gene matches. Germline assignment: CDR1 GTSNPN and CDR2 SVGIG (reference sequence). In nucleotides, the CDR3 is TGTGCCTGGAAACTGGGGTCAGGGGGCTCTAACTATGGCTACACCTTC. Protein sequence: CAWKLGSGGSNYGYTF.

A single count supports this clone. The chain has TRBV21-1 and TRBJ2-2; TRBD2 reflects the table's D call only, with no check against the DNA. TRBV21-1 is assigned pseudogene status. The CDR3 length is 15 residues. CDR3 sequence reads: CASKPDWRGTGELFF. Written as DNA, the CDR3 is TGTGCCAGCAAACCCGACTGGCGGGGGACCGGGGAGCTGTTTTTT.

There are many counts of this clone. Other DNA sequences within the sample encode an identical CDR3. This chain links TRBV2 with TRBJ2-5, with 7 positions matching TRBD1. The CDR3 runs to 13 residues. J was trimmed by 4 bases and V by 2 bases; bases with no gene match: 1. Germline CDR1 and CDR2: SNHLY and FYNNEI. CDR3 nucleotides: TGTGCCAGCAGTGAAAACAGGGGAGAGACCCAGTACTTC. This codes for CASSENRGETQYF.

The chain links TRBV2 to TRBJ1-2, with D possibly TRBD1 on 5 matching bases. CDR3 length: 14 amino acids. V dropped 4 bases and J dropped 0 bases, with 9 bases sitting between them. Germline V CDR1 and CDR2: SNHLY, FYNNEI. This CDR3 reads CASSGTSTNYGYTF. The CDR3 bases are TGTGCCAGCAGTGGGACATCAACTAACTATGGCTACACCTTC.

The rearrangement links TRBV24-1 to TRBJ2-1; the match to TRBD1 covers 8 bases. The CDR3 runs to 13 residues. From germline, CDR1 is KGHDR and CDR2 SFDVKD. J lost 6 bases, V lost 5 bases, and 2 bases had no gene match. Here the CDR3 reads CATSGDRPNEQFF. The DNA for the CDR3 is TGTGCCACCAGTGGGGACAGGCCCAATGAGCAGTTCTTC.

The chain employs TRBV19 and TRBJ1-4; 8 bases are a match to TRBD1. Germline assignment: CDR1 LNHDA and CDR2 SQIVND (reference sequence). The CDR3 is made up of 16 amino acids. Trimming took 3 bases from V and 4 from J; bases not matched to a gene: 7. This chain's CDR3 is CASSIGQGLFNEKLFF. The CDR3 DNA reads TGTGCCAGTAGTATTGGACAGGGACTTTTTAATGAAAAACTGTTTTTT.

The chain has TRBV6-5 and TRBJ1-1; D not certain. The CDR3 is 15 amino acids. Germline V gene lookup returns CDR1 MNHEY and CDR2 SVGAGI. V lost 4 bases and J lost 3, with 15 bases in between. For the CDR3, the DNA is TGTGCCAGCAGTTTCCGGTGGTCCGGGGACACTGAAGCTTTCTTT. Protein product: CASSFRWSGDTEAFF.

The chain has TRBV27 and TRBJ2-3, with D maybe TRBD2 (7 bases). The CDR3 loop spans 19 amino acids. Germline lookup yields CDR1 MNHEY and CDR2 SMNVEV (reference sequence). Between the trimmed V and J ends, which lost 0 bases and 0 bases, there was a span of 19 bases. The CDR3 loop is CASSLSVLVGGRSTDTQYF. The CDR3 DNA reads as TGTGCCAGCAGTTTATCAGTCCTGGTCGGGGGGCGGAGCACAGATACGCAGTATTTT.

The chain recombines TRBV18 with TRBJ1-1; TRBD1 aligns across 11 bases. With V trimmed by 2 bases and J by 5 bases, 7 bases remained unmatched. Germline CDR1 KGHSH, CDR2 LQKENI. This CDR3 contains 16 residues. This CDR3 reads CASSPLPDRGLTEAFF. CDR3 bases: TGTGCCAGCTCACCATTACCGGACAGGGGGCTTACTGAAGCTTTCTTT.

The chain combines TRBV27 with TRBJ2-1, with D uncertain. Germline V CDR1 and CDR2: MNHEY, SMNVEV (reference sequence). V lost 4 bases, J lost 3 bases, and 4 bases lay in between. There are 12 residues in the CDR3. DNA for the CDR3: TGTGCCAGCAGTTCCCGCTACAATGAGCAGTTCTTC. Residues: CASSSRYNEQFF.

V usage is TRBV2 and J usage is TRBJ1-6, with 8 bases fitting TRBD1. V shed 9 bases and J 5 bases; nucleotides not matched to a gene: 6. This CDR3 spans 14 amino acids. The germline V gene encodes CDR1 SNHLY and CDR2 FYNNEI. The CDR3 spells CARKGTGDNSPLHF. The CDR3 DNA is TGTGCCAGAAAAGGGACAGGAGATAATTCACCCCTCCACTTT. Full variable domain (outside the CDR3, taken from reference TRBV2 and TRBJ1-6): EPEVTQTPSHQVTQMGQEVILRCVPISNHLYFYWYRQILGQKVEFLVSFYNNEISEKSEIFDDQFSVERPDGSNFTLKIRSTKLEDSAMYFCARKGTGDNSPLHFGNGTRLTVT.

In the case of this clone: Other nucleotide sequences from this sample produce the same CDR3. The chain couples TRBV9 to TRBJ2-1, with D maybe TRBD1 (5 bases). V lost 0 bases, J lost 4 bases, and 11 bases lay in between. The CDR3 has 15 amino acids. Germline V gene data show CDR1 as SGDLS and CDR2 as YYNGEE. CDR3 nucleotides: TGTGCCAGCAGCGTAGAGGCCTCAGGGTACAATGAGCAGTTCTTC. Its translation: CASSVEASGYNEQFF. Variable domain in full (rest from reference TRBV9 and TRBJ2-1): DSGVTQTPKHLITATGQRVTLRCSPRSGDLSVYWYQQSLDQGLQFLIQYYNGEERAKGNILERFSAQQFPDLHSELNLSSLELGDSALYFCASSVEASGYNEQFFGPGTRLTVL.

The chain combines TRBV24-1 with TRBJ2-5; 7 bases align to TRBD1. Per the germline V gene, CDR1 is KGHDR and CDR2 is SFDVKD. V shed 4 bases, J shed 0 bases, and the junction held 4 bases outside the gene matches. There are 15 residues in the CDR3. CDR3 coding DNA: TGTGCCACCAGTGACCCGACAGGGTACCAAGAGACCCAGTACTTC. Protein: CATSDPTGYQETQYF.

This CDR3 reads CSVEEDSGSLNEQFF. The CDR3 DNA reads as TGCAGCGTTGAAGAGGATAGCGGGAGTTTAAATGAGCAGTTCTTC. J is TRBJ2-1 and V is TRBV29-1; 9 bases are shared with TRBD2. The CDR3 has 15 residues. The ends lost 0 bases at V and 7 bases at J; junction bases unmatched: 7. Germline V lookup: CDR1 SQVTM, CDR2 ANQGSEA.

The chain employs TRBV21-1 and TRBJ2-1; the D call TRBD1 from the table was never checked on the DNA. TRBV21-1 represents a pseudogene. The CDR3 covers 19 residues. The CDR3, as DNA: TGTGCCAGCAGCAAAGACGGAGAGGGGACAGGGGGCTCCTACAATGAGCAGTTCTTC. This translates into CASSKDGEGTGGSYNEQFF.

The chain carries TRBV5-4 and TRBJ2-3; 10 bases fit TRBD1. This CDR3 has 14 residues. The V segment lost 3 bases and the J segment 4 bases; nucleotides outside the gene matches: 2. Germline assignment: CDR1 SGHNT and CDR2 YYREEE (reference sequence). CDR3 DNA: TGTGCCAGCAGCTCGACAGGGGGCGCAGATACGCAGTATTTT. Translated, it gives CASSSTGGADTQYF.

In DNA, the CDR3 is TGTGCCAGCAGCCATCCCCCCCCAGCGGGAGAGTTTGAGCTGGGACAAGAGACCCAGTACTTC. Translation: CASSHPPPAGEFELGQETQYF. The gene calls are TRBV7-8 and TRBJ2-5; 8 bases line up with TRBD2. Looked up from germline, CDR1 is SGHVS and CDR2 is FQNEAQ. The CDR3 has 21 amino acids. Losses at the gene ends were 5 bases for V and 2 bases for J; bases not matched to a gene: 25.

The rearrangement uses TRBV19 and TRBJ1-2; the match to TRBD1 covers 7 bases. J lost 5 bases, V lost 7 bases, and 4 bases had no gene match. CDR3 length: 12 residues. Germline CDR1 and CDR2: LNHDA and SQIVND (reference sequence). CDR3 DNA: TGTGCCAGTACCCTGGGACAGTATGGCTACACCTTC. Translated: CASTLGQYGYTF. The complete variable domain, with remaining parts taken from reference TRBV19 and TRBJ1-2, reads DGGITQSPKYLFRKEGQNVTLSCEQNLNHDAMYWYRQDPGQGLRLIYYSQIVNDFQKGDIAEGYSVSREKKESFPLTVTSAQKNPTAFYLCASTLGQYGYTFGSGTRLTVV.

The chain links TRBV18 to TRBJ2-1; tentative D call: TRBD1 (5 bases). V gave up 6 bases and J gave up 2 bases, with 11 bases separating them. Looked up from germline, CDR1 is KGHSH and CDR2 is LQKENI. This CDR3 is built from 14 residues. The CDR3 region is CASSQGVPYNEQFF. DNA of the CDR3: TGTGCCAGCTCTCAGGGTGTCCCCTACAATGAGCAGTTCTTC. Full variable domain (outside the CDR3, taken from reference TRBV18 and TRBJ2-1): NAGVMQNPRHLVRRRGQEARLRCSPMKGHSHVYWYRQLPEEGLKFMVYLQKENIIDESGMPKERFSAEFPKEGPSILRIQQVVRGDSAAYFCASSQGVPYNEQFFGPGTRLTVL.

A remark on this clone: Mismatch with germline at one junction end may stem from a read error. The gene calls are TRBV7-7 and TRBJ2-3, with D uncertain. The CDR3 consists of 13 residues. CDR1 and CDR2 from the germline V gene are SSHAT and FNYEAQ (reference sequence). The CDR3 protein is CASSALSADTQYF. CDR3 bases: TGTGCTAGCAGCGCCTTGTCGGCAGATACGCAGTATTTT.

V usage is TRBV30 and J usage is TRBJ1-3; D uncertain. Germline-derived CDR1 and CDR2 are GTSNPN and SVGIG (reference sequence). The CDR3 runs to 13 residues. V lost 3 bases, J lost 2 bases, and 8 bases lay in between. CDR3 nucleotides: TGTGCCTGGAGCCGAGGAGCTGGAAACACCATATATTTT. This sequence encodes CAWSRGAGNTIYF.